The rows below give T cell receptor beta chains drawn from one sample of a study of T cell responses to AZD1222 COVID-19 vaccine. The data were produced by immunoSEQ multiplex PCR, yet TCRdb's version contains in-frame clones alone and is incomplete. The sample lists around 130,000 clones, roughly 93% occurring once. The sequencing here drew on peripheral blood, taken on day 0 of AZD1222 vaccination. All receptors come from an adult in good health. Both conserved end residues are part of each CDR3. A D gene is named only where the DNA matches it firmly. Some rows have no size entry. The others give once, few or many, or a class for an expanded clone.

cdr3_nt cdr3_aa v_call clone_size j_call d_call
TGCGCCAGCAGTGTGGGACTAGCGGGCACAGATACGCAGTATTTT CASSVGLAGTDTQYF TRBV10-1 - TRBJ2-3 TRBD2
TGTGCTAGTGGTTTGGTTCAGGGGGCCTCTGGAAACACCATATATTTT CASGLVQGASGNTIYF TRBV12-5 - TRBJ1-3 TRBD1
TGTGCCAGCACGACAGGGTCGGACACTGAAGCTTTCTTT CASTTGSDTEAFF TRBV18 - TRBJ1-1 TRBD1
TGTGCCAGCAGCTTGGGGGTGTCCGGGGAGCTGTTTTTT CASSLGVSGELFF TRBV5-6 - TRBJ2-2 -
TGTGCCAGCAGCCCACTTACGGTCCGGAACACTGAAGCTTTCTTT CASSPLTVRNTEAFF TRBV9 - TRBJ1-1 -
TGCGCCAGCAGCCCTGGACAGGGGCCATCGAACACTGAAGCTTTCTTT CASSPGQGPSNTEAFF TRBV4-1 - TRBJ1-1 TRBD1
TGTGCCAGCAGCCCCGTCGGGGGGGGCGTTGAAGCTTTCTTT CASSPVGGGVEAFF TRBV6-5 - TRBJ1-1 -
TGTGCCAGCAGCCAAGATGGGCTAGCGGGGCGCGAGCAGTACTTC CASSQDGLAGREQYF TRBV14 - TRBJ2-7 TRBD2
TGTGCCAGCAGCTTAGGTCTCGGGGGGGCTTACAATGAGCAGTTCTTC CASSLGLGGAYNEQFF TRBV7-2 - TRBJ2-1 TRBD2
TGTGCCAGCAGTTTATTAGGTTCACCCCTCCACTTT CASSLLGSPLHF TRBV12-3/TRBV12-4 - TRBJ1-6 -
TGTGCCTGGAGAAGGCACAACTATGGCTACACCTTC CAWRRHNYGYTF TRBV30 - TRBJ1-2 -
TGTGCCAGCAGGCCGGGACTTAGTAATGAAAAACTGTTTTTT CASRPGLSNEKLFF TRBV27 - TRBJ1-4 -
TGTGCCAGCAGCTCTTTGGACAGCCGCCCGCTCGTGCAGTACTTC CASSSLDSRPLVQYF TRBV7-9 - TRBJ2-7 -
TGCGCCAGCAGCGGACAGGGGGCCCAAGAGACCCAGTACTTC CASSGQGAQETQYF TRBV5-1 - TRBJ2-5 TRBD1
TGTGCCAGCAGTTTATACCCGGGACTTACCCTCTACGAGCAGTACTTC CASSLYPGLTLYEQYF TRBV27 - TRBJ2-7 -
TGTGCCAGTAGTATTGGGGGTAGCCAAGAGACCCAGTACTTC CASSIGGSQETQYF TRBV19 - TRBJ2-5 -
TGCGCCAGCAGTACCGGGCTAAGTAATGAGCAGTTCTTC CASSTGLSNEQFF TRBV10-1 - TRBJ2-1 -
TGTGCCAGCAGCTTAGAAGGGGGCGGTTCACCCCTCCACTTT CASSLEGGGSPLHF TRBV11-1 - TRBJ1-6 TRBD1
TGTGCCAGCAGCTTAGTAACAGGGCCGAACACTGAAGCTTTCTTT CASSLVTGPNTEAFF TRBV11-1 once TRBJ1-1 -
TGTGCCAGCAGTTACTCGAGGGTTATGGGAAATTCACCCCTCCACTTT CASSYSRVMGNSPLHF TRBV6-5 - TRBJ1-6 -
TGTGCCAGCACCTCCGAGGGGGGGAAAGCTTTCTTT CASTSEGGKAFF TRBV6-5 - TRBJ1-1 -
TGTGCCAGCAGCTGGGGCGACAGGGCGAACACCGGGGAGCTGTTTTTT CASSWGDRANTGELFF TRBV13 - TRBJ2-2 TRBD1
TGTGCCAGCAGTCCATTTCGGGAGCGAGGATACGAGCAGTACTTC CASSPFRERGYEQYF TRBV25-1 once TRBJ2-7 -
TGCGCCAGCAGCTTGGGAGCTCGTCTCTTTAGCACAGATACGCAGTATTTT CASSLGARLFSTDTQYF TRBV5-1 once TRBJ2-3 -
TGCGCCAGCAGCTTGGACGGGGGCTTAGCCAAAAACATTCAGTACTTC CASSLDGGLAKNIQYF TRBV5-1 - TRBJ2-4 -
TGTGCCAGCAGCCTCATGGGATCTGGGGCCAACGTCCTGACTTTC CASSLMGSGANVLTF TRBV2 - TRBJ2-6 -
TGTGCCAGCAGCCTAGCGGGGGGCTACGAGCAGTACTTC CASSLAGGYEQYF TRBV13 - TRBJ2-7 TRBD2
TGTGCCAGCAGCTCAGACAGCTATGGCTACACCTTC CASSSDSYGYTF TRBV9 - TRBJ1-2 -
TGTGCCAGCAGCTTTCCGGGGCTAAGAGATGGGGCCAACGTCCTGACTTTC CASSFPGLRDGANVLTF TRBV5-6 once TRBJ2-6 -
TGTGCCAGCAGCTTAAATGTGGTGGGGTACAATGAGCAGTTCTTC CASSLNVVGYNEQFF TRBV7-3 - TRBJ2-1 -
TGCGCCAGCAGCCAAGATTTGGGGAGGGGGCGGACCGAGGGCGAGCAGTACTTC CASSQDLGRGRTEGEQYF TRBV4-1 - TRBJ2-7 -
TGTGCCAGCAGCTTGGGGACAGGGTCCGAAAAACTGTTTTTT CASSLGTGSEKLFF TRBV5-4 - TRBJ1-4 TRBD1
TGTGCCAGCAGCCTCACCGGGACTCTGACCTACAATGAGCAGTTCTTC CASSLTGTLTYNEQFF TRBV5-5 - TRBJ2-1 -
TGTGCCAGCAGCGGAACTCTAGCGGGCGTAACAGATACGCAGTATTTT CASSGTLAGVTDTQYF TRBV5-6 - TRBJ2-3 TRBD2
TGTGCCAGCAGCACGGACAGAAACTATGGCTACACCTTC CASSTDRNYGYTF TRBV2 - TRBJ1-2 -
TGCGCCAGCAGCCAATGGACAGGGCGAGATACTGAAGCTTTCTTT CASSQWTGRDTEAFF TRBV5-1 - TRBJ1-1 TRBD1
TGTGCCAGCAGCAGCTTTGGACAGGGGTACTATGGCTACACCTTC CASSSFGQGYYGYTF TRBV5-6 - TRBJ1-2 TRBD1
TGTGCCAGCAGCATTGGTGGGGGAGGTTTGAACACTGAAGCTTTCTTT CASSIGGGGLNTEAFF TRBV7-9 - TRBJ1-1 -
TGTGCCAGCTCACCACGGGTACCCTGGGACGAGCAGTACTTC CASSPRVPWDEQYF TRBV18 once TRBJ2-7 -
TGCGCCAGCAGCAGGGACTCTTCCTACAATGAGCAGTTCTTC CASSRDSSYNEQFF TRBV5-1 - TRBJ2-1 -
TGTGCCAGCAAACGGGGGGGCTTGCCAGATACGCAGTATTTT CASKRGGLPDTQYF TRBV27 - TRBJ2-3 TRBD2
TGTGCCAGCAGTTTAGCGGGGGCACGCACAGATACGCAGTATTTT CASSLAGARTDTQYF TRBV28 - TRBJ2-3 -
TGTGCCAGCAGTTCGGGACAGGTACTATACTATGGCTACACCTTC CASSSGQVLYYGYTF TRBV28 - TRBJ1-2 TRBD1
TGTGCCAGCAGCTTAGGTGCGGTGAACCCCTTCGAGCAGTACTTC CASSLGAVNPFEQYF TRBV7-9 - TRBJ2-7 -
TGTGCCTGGAGTGTACGGAGGGGGCTGCGAGATCAGCCCCAGCATTTT CAWSVRRGLRDQPQHF TRBV30 - TRBJ1-5 TRBD1
TGTGCCAGCAGCCAAGACTTAGCCGGCCAGCCCCAGCATTTT CASSQDLAGQPQHF TRBV4-2 - TRBJ1-5 -
TGTGCCAGCAGTCGACAGGGGGGCTATGGCTACACCTTC CASSRQGGYGYTF TRBV12-3/TRBV12-4 once TRBJ1-2 TRBD1
TGCGCCAGCAGCCAAGCAATCCAGACGCGTCAGCCCCAGCATTTT CASSQAIQTRQPQHF TRBV4-1 - TRBJ1-5 -
TGTGCCAGCAGCCCGGACAGATCCTACGAGCAGTACTTC CASSPDRSYEQYF TRBV6-5 - TRBJ2-7 -
TGTGCCAGCAGTGAGCTGACAGGGGACACTGAAGCTTTCTTT CASSELTGDTEAFF TRBV2 - TRBJ1-1 TRBD1
TGTGCCAGCAGCCCTGGGCGGGGTTACTTGCACTTC CASSPGRGYLHF TRBV3-1/TRBV3-2 - TRBJ1-2 -
TGTGCCAGCAGTTATCCGGGACAGGGGTTAAATGAGCAGTTCTTC CASSYPGQGLNEQFF TRBV7-9 - TRBJ2-1 TRBD1
TGTGCCAGCAGTGAGACCCAAGAGACCCAGTACTTC CASSETQETQYF TRBV2 - TRBJ2-5 -
TGTGCCAGCAGCTTAGTACAGGAGGGCACTGAAGCTTTCTTT CASSLVQEGTEAFF TRBV7-2 - TRBJ1-1 -
TGCAGTGCACCAGGACACTACGAGCAGTACTTC CSAPGHYEQYF TRBV20-1 few TRBJ2-7 -
TGTGCCAGCAGCGAGGGACAGGGATATTCACCCCTCCACTTT CASSEGQGYSPLHF TRBV6-4 - TRBJ1-6 TRBD1
TGTGCCAGCAGTTTAATGGCGGGCCTCAGCACAGATACGCAGTATTTT CASSLMAGLSTDTQYF TRBV27 once TRBJ2-3 -
TGCGCCAGCAGCGGCCATTGGACTTCACCCCTCCACTTT CASSGHWTSPLHF TRBV5-1 - TRBJ1-6 -
TGTGCCATCAGTGGTGACAGGTACCCCGGGGAGCTGTTTTTT CAISGDRYPGELFF TRBV10-3 - TRBJ2-2 -